This is a list of T cell receptor beta chains from one sample in a study of cytomegalovirus exposure and HLA in healthy donors. Profiled with immunoSEQ multiplex PCR; TCRdb holds only in-frame clones, not every one. This table holds 150,000 to 200,000 clones, 84% found once. What was sequenced was PBMCs. These receptors all come from a woman aged 18-29 years in good health and CMV-seropositive. The CDR3 runs from the conserved cysteine through the conserved F or W. A D gene is named only where the DNA matches it firmly. Rows may omit the clone size; those that give it use once, few, many or a size class.

d_call clone_size j_call v_call cdr3_aa cdr3_nt
- - TRBJ2-5 TRBV25-1 CASSIRGTQYF TGTGCCAGCAGTATCCGGGGGACCCAGTACTTC
- few TRBJ2-5 TRBV7-9 CATQRAGYQETQYF TGTGCCACCCAAAGGGCGGGGTACCAAGAGACCCAGTACTTC
- - TRBJ1-4 TRBV6-1 CATDSINEKLFF TGTGCCACCGACAGTATTAATGAAAAACTGTTTTTT
TRBD2 - TRBJ2-3 TRBV10-2 CASGRHERGGKDTQYF TGCGCCAGCGGGCGGCATGAGCGGGGGGGAAAGGATACGCAGTATTTT
- - TRBJ2-3 TRBV27 CASSLSGGLGDTQYF TGTGCCAGCAGTTTATCGGGGGGGCTCGGGGATACGCAGTATTTT
TRBD2 - TRBJ2-3 TRBV2 CASSEVLRGGRDTQYF TGTGCCAGCAGTGAAGTGTTACGGGGGGGCCGGGATACGCAGTATTTT
- - TRBJ2-7 TRBV25-1 CASSDRAAGYYEQYF TGTGCCAGCAGTGATCGGGCCGCAGGGTACTACGAGCAGTACTTC
TRBD1 - TRBJ1-5 TRBV27 CASSRFGTGLQHF TGTGCCAGCAGTCGCTTCGGGACAGGGCTCCAGCATTTT
- few TRBJ1-6 TRBV10-1 CARINSPLHF TGCGCCAGAATAAATTCACCCCTCCACTTT
TRBD1 - TRBJ2-3 TRBV7-8 CASSLRARTGKDTQYF TGTGCCAGCAGCTTAAGGGCGCGGACAGGGAAAGATACGCAGTATTTT
TRBD2 - TRBJ2-3 TRBV6-5 CASSKLGGGTDTQYF TGTGCCAGCAGCAAGCTGGGGGGGGGCACAGATACGCAGTATTTT
- - TRBJ2-3 TRBV25-1 CASSVQNGDTQYF TGTGCCAGCAGTGTACAGAATGGGGATACGCAGTATTTT
TRBD1 once TRBJ1-2 TRBV5-1 CASSSRIRDRGLNYGYTF TGCGCCAGCAGCTCACGCATCCGGGACAGGGGGCTCAACTATGGCTACACCTTC
- - TRBJ1-1 TRBV5-1 CASSLAQDSYTEAFF TGCGCCAGCAGCTTGGCACAGGATAGTTACACTGAAGCTTTCTTT
- - TRBJ2-7 TRBV27 CASTYGYEQYF TGTGCCAGTACTTACGGCTACGAGCAGTACTTC
- - TRBJ2-7 TRBV14 CASSQDFRDEQYF TGTGCCAGCAGCCAAGATTTCAGGGACGAGCAGTACTTC
TRBD2 once TRBJ2-5 TRBV13 CASSQSGGETQYF TGTGCCAGCAGCCAAAGCGGGGGAGAGACCCAGTACTTC
- - TRBJ1-1 TRBV5-1 CASSSGANTEAFF TGCGCCAGCAGCTCGGGAGCGAACACTGAAGCTTTCTTT
- - TRBJ1-5 TRBV15 CATSRGRNQPQHF TGTGCCACCAGCAGAGGGAGGAATCAGCCCCAGCATTTT
- few TRBJ1-3 TRBV7-9 CATRSGGTGNTIYF TGTGCCACCAGGTCGGGGGGCACCGGAAACACCATATATTTT
- few TRBJ1-2 TRBV2 CASTQVGTAYGYTF TGTGCCAGCACTCAAGTAGGGACTGCCTATGGCTACACCTTC
TRBD1 - TRBJ2-7 TRBV27 CASSPSGGIYEQYF TGTGCCAGCAGTCCATCAGGGGGCATCTACGAGCAGTACTTC
- few TRBJ1-2 TRBV2 CASIQGFYGYTF TGTGCCAGCATTCAGGGTTTCTATGGCTACACCTTC
- - TRBJ2-5 TRBV5-1 CASSLQLAVETQYF TGCGCCAGCAGCTTGCAACTAGCAGTAGAGACCCAGTACTTC
- - TRBJ2-3 TRBV5-1 CASSQSDTQYF TGCGCCAGCAGCCAGTCAGATACGCAGTATTTT
- - TRBJ1-5 TRBV5-1 CASSLEGSEPQHF TGCGCCAGCAGCTTGGAGGGGTCGGAGCCCCAGCATTTT